The next 16 T cell receptor beta chains were all read from a single sample in a study of T cells in lung cancer brain metastases. Sequenced by immunoSEQ multiplex PCR; TCRdb stores in-frame clones only, minus some. The sample lists 5,000 to 6,500 clones; approximately 84% were seen once. The sample taken for sequencing was tumor tissue from a brain metastasis. Receptors originate from a man aged 45-65 years with non-small cell lung cancer that had spread to the brain.

This chain joins TRBV4-2 and TRBJ1-4; D is perhaps TRBD1 (5 bases). V was shortened by 1 base and J by 1 base, with 7 bases between the two germline ends. This CDR3 spans 15 amino acids. Germline V gene sequence: CDR1 LGHNA, CDR2 YNFKEQ. The CDR3 is CASSQVGQTNEKLFF. In DNA form, the CDR3 reads TGTGCCAGCAGCCAAGTAGGACAAACTAATGAAAAACTGTTTTTT.

The V gene is TRBV7-9, the J gene TRBJ1-4; 10 bases map to TRBD1. Germline loops: CDR1 SEHNR, CDR2 FQNEAQ (reference sequence). The CDR3 covers 16 residues. V was clipped by 5 bases and J by 7 bases; unmatched bases: 10. CDR3 amino acids: CASSPAVGTGVEKLFF. CDR3 DNA sequence: TGTGCCAGCAGCCCAGCGGTCGGGACAGGGGTTGAAAAACTGTTTTTT.

This clone was counted a single time. This sequence joins TRBV7-9 and TRBJ1-2, with D perhaps matching TRBD1 (5 bases). Trimming removed 5 bases at V and 4 bases at J, with 14 bases between. The CDR3 has 14 residues. Germline V gene data show CDR1 as SEHNR and CDR2 as FQNEAQ (reference sequence). The DNA of the CDR3 is TGTGCCAGCAGCCCGCGACAGAGTCTCTATGGCTACACCTTC. The encoded protein is CASSPRQSLYGYTF.

Here the CDR3 DNA reads TGCAGCGTTGATCTGGGGGCTGAAGCTTTCTTT. It codes for CSVDLGAEAFF. The rearrangement links TRBV29-1 to TRBJ1-1, with TRBD1 as a possible D gene (5 bases). Germline V lookup: CDR1 SQVTM, CDR2 ANQGSEA. This CDR3 has 11 amino acids. Trimming removed 3 bases at V and 6 bases at J, with 8 bases between. Looking up the rest from reference TRBV29-1 and TRBJ1-1 gives the full variable domain: SAVISQKPSRDICQRGTSLTIQCQVDSQVTMMFWYRQQPGQSLTLIATANQGSEATYESGFVIDKFPISRPNLTFSTLTVSNMSPEDSSIYLCSVDLGAEAFFGQGTRLTVV.

This chain joins TRBV7-6 and TRBJ1-1; D not resolved. CDR1 is SGHVS and CDR2 is FNYEAQ in the germline V gene. CDR3 size: 14 residues. Trimming removed 5 bases from V and 2 bases from J, with 12 bases in between. CDR3 residues: CASSLLAVNTEAFF. In DNA form, the CDR3 reads TGTGCCAGCAGCCTATTGGCGGTAAACACTGAAGCTTTCTTT.

The genes are TRBV5-1 and TRBJ2-1, with 10 bases that match TRBD2. Looked up from germline, CDR1 is SGHRS and CDR2 is YFSETQ. Trimming cost V 4 bases and J 0 bases; bases outside gene matches: 7. The CDR3 extends over 17 amino acids. The CDR3 reads CASSSSSGGSSYNEQFF. CDR3 DNA sequence: TGCGCCAGCAGCAGCAGTAGCGGGGGGTCCTCCTACAATGAGCAGTTCTTC. Full variable domain (outside the CDR3, taken from reference TRBV5-1 and TRBJ2-1): KAGVTQTPRYLIKTRGQQVTLSCSPISGHRSVSWYQQTPGQGLQFLFEYFSETQRNKGNFPGRFSGRQFSNSRSEMNVSTLELGDSALYLCASSSSSGGSSYNEQFFGPGTRLTVL.

The V call is TRBV19, the J call TRBJ1-5, with 7 positions matching TRBD1. The germline gives CDR1 LNHDA, CDR2 SQIVND (reference sequence). V lost 3 bases and J lost 7; bases outside the gene matches: 12. The CDR3 totals 16 residues. This CDR3 is CASSIIGKGASQPQHF. DNA of the CDR3: TGTGCCAGTAGTATTATCGGAAAGGGGGCGAGCCAGCCCCAGCATTTT.

The V and J genes are TRBV10-3 and TRBJ1-1, with 8 nucleotides matching TRBD1. The CDR3 contains 14 residues. The trim removed 3 bases at V and 4 bases at J, leaving 4 bases unmatched. From germline, CDR1 is ENHRY and CDR2 SYGVKD. The CDR3 reads CAISERDRSTEAFF. The DNA for the CDR3 is TGTGCCATCAGTGAACGGGACAGGTCCACTGAAGCTTTCTTT.

This sequence joins TRBV27 and TRBJ2-7, with 9 bases identical to TRBD1. This CDR3 has 13 amino acids. CDR1 is MNHEY and CDR2 is SMNVEV in the germline V gene (reference sequence). The J segment lost 2 bases and the V segment lost 6 bases, leaving 2 bases of the junction unmatched. The CDR3 here is CASRTGGTYEQYF. The CDR3 DNA is TGTGCCAGCAGGACAGGGGGGACCTACGAGCAGTACTTC.

The rearrangement links TRBV2 to TRBJ2-5; TRBD2 matches 12 bases. The CDR3 loop spans 16 amino acids. CDR1 SNHLY and CDR2 FYNNEI come from the germline V gene. The V and J ends lost 8 bases and 2 bases, in that order; junction bases with no gene match: 9. In DNA form, the CDR3 reads TGTGCCAGCGAAGTGGTACTAGCGGGGGGTCAAGAGACCCAGTACTTC. Translation gives CASEVVLAGGQETQYF.

As for this clone: Other nucleotide sequences from this sample produce the same CDR3. J is TRBJ2-7 and V is TRBV7-9; 9 bases fit TRBD2. Germline CDR1 reads SEHNR; CDR2 reads FQNEAQ (reference sequence). This CDR3 comprises 15 residues. V shed 1 base, J shed 4 bases, and the junction held 5 bases outside the gene matches. This CDR3 is CASSLGSGGLYEQYF. CDR3 DNA: TGTGCCAGCAGCTTAGGCAGCGGGGGGTTGTACGAGCAGTACTTC.

The V call is TRBV10-3, the J call TRBJ1-5, with 8 positions matching TRBD1. The CDR3 has 14 amino acids. CDR1 and CDR2 (germline): ENHRY, SYGVKD. V trimming: 5 bases; J trimming: 1 base; junction bases outside the gene matches: 1. The CDR3 spells CAISRQGSNQPQHF. The CDR3 DNA reads as TGTGCCATCAGTCGACAGGGGAGCAATCAGCCCCAGCATTTT.

The rearrangement joins TRBV7-2 to TRBJ2-3; D is ambiguous. This CDR3 has 15 amino acids. Germline CDR1 SGHTA, CDR2 FQGNSA. V lost 2 bases, J lost 5 bases, and 14 bases lay in between. CDR3: CASSLRIGSKDTQYF. CDR3 DNA: TGTGCCAGCAGCTTACGGATCGGCAGTAAAGATACGCAGTATTTT.

The chain combines TRBV5-1 with TRBJ2-3, with TRBD2 matching 13 bases. The V gene's germline CDR1 is SGHRS and CDR2 YFSETQ. The CDR3 consists of 18 residues. The junction had 9 bases not matched to a gene; V was cut back by 3 bases and J by 2 bases. CDR3: CASSSTLLAGGPTDTQYF. In DNA form, the CDR3 reads TGCGCCAGCAGCTCTACCCTACTAGCGGGGGGGCCCACAGATACGCAGTATTTT.

A word on this clone: Germline and junction disagree at one end, which may indicate a read error. The identical CDR3 is also encoded by other nucleotide sequences in the sample. The rearrangement uses TRBV5-1 and TRBJ2-3; D might be TRBD1 (5 bases). There are 13 residues in the CDR3. Germline CDR1 is SGHRS and CDR2 is YFSETQ. The CDR3 nucleotides read TGCGCCAGCAGCGCAATATCGACAGATACGCAATATTTT. Translating it yields CASSAISTDTQYF.

This chain joins TRBV7-8 and TRBJ2-3; unclear D gene. Trimming pared 1 base from V and 4 bases from J, leaving 9 bases between. From germline, CDR1 is SGHVS and CDR2 FQNEAQ. CDR3 length: 14 amino acids. CDR3 protein: CASSLDTGADTQYF. In nucleotides, the CDR3 is TGTGCCAGCAGCTTAGATACTGGGGCAGATACGCAGTATTTT.